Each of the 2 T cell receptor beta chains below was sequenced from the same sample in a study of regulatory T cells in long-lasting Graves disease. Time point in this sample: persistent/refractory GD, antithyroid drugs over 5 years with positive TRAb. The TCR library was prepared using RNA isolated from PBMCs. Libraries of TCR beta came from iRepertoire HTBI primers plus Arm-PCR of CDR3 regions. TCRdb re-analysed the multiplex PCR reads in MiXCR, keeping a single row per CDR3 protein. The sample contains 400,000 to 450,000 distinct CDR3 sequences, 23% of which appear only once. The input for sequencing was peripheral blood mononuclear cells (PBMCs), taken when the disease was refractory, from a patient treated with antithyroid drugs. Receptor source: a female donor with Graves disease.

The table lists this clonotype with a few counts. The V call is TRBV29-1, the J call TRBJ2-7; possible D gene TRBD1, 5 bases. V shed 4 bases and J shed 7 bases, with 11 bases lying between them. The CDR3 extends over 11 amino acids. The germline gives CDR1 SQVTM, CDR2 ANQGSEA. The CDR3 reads CSVVIPGEQYF. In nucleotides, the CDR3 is TGCAGCGTTGTAATACCAGGGGAGCAGTACTTC.

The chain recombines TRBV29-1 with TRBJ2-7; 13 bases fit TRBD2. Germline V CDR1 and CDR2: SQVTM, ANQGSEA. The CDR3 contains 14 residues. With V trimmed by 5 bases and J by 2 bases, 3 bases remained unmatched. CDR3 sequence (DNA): TGCAGCGTTTCGGGACTAGCGGGAACCTACGAGCAGTACTTC. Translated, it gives CSVSGLAGTYEQYF.